Following are 29 T cell receptor beta chains from one sample sequenced in a study of regulatory T cells in long-lasting Graves disease. Time point denoted: newly diagnosed GD, antithyroid drugs for less than 3 months. PBMC-extracted RNA yielded the TCR library. Arm-PCR of CDR3 regions and iRepertoire HTBI primers were used to build TCR beta libraries. TCRdb reprocessed the multiplex PCR reads with MiXCR, giving one entry per CDR3 protein. The data hold roughly 500,000 distinct CDR3 sequences, with 14% observed a single time. The same data also went into a second study, on T cells in Graves' hyperthyroidism and ophthalmopathy.

The specimen comprised peripheral blood mononuclear cells (PBMCs), sampled at new diagnosis, from a patient treated with antithyroid drugs. Source of these receptors: a woman in her forties or fifties with Graves disease.

This clonotype was observed at least ten times. The chain uses TRBV2 and TRBJ2-7; 11 nucleotides agree with TRBD2. CDR3 size: 15 residues. The V gene's germline CDR1 is SNHLY and CDR2 FYNNEI. The V and J ends lost 6 bases and 2 bases, in that order; junction bases with no gene match: 6. The CDR3 DNA reads as TGTGCCAGCAGGACCGGGACTAGCGGAACCTACGAGCAGTACTTC. This encodes CASRTGTSGTYEQYF. Together with reference TRBV2 and TRBJ2-7, the CDR3 gives the full variable domain: EPEVTQTPSHQVTQMGQEVILRCVPISNHLYFYWYRQILGQKVEFLVSFYNNEISEKSEIFDDQFSVERPDGSNFTLKIRSTKLEDSAMYFCASRTGTSGTYEQYFGPGTRLTVT.

Regarding this clonotype: A read error is likely here: a far larger clone is one base away. This rearrangement joins TRBV7-2 to TRBJ2-1; 7 bases fit TRBD2. The CDR3 has 14 residues. Looked up from germline, CDR1 is SGHTA and CDR2 is FQGNSA. Trimming cost V 1 base and J 10 bases; bases outside gene matches: 7. The CDR3 is CASSLGLASYEQFF. The DNA for the CDR3 is TGTGCCAGCAGCTTAGGACTAGCCTCCTACGAGCAGTTCTTC. Full variable domain (rest looked up from reference TRBV7-2 and TRBJ2-1): GAGVSQSPSNKVTEKGKDVELRCDPISGHTALYWYRQSLGQGLEFLIYFQGNSAPDKSGLPSDRFSAERTGGSVSTLTIQRTQQEDSAVYLCASSLGLASYEQFFGPGTRLTVL.

This clonotype occurred many times. The J gene is TRBJ2-1, the V gene TRBV3-1; D could derive from TRBD1 or TRBD2 (5 bases each). V was clipped by 2 bases and J by 9 bases, with 17 bases between them. The CDR3 consists of 15 residues. Germline V lookup: CDR1 LGHDT, CDR2 YNNKEL (reference sequence). CDR3 nucleotide sequence: TGTGCCAGCAGCCAACTCGGGACGAATGAGTTTGAGCAGTTCTTC. Its protein is CASSQLGTNEFEQFF.

This clonotype was counted many times. V and J are TRBV28 and TRBJ2-1; 13 bases are shared with TRBD2. Germline V gene sequence: CDR1 MDHEN, CDR2 SYDVKM. The CDR3 consists of 17 residues. Losses at the gene ends were 3 bases for V and 2 bases for J; bases not matched to a gene: 4. CDR3 sequence reads: CASSFTSGRAPYNEQFF. The DNA for the CDR3 is TGTGCCAGCAGTTTCACTAGCGGGAGGGCCCCCTACAATGAGCAGTTCTTC.

This clonotype was observed a handful of times. The DNA of the CDR3 is TGCAGTGCTAGAAGAGGCACCTTCTACCTCTACGAGCAGTACTTC. Translating gives CSARRGTFYLYEQYF. This rearrangement joins TRBV20-1 to TRBJ2-7; D remains unclear. The CDR3 spans 15 residues. The V gene lost 2 bases and the J gene lost 3 bases, with 17 bases spanning the gap. Germline V lookup: CDR1 DFQATT, CDR2 SNEGSKA (reference sequence).

This clonotype was picked up a small number of times. The chain employs TRBV6-9 and TRBJ2-7; D gene ambiguous. Germline CDR1 MNHGY, CDR2 SVAAGI. Trimming pared 3 bases from V and 3 bases from J, leaving 6 bases between. This CDR3 has 12 amino acids. CDR3 region: CASSYSDYEQYF. The CDR3 DNA follows: TGTGCCAGCAGTTACTCAGACTACGAGCAGTACTTC.

The sample holds many counts of this clonotype. The CDR3 region is CASSLLAPGRFSGNTIYF. The DNA for the CDR3 is TGTGCCAGCAGCTTATTGGCCCCGGGAAGGTTCTCTGGAAACACCATATATTTT. The V call is TRBV13, the J call TRBJ1-3; D is unclear. The CDR3 covers 18 residues. The V end was cut by 2 bases, the J end by 0 bases, with 17 bases between. Germline lookup yields CDR1 PRHDT and CDR2 FYEKMQ (reference sequence).

This clonotype was seen repeatedly, ten times or more. The rearrangement uses TRBV10-3 and TRBJ1-5, with D possibly matching TRBD1 (6 bases). Germline lookup yields CDR1 ENHRY and CDR2 SYGVKD. The CDR3 runs to 16 residues. V was shortened by 3 bases and J by 5 bases, with 17 bases between the two germline ends. The CDR3, as DNA: TGTGCCATCAGTGATGGGCGTTCAGGGGTCTATCAGCCCCAGCATTTT. Its translation: CAISDGRSGVYQPQHF.

Of note for this clonotype: This may arise from a read error, as a much more abundant clone is one base away. The chain has TRBV5-1 and TRBJ2-2, with 8 bases aligning to TRBD1. This CDR3 has 16 amino acids. Germline V gene data show CDR1 as SGHRS and CDR2 as YFSETQ. The CDR3 loop reads CASSATGQENTGELVF. CDR3 sequence (DNA): TGCGCCAGCAGCGCCACGGGACAGGAAAACACCGGGGAGCTGGTTTTT.

The rearrangement uses TRBV5-1 and TRBJ2-1; the D gene is possibly TRBD2 (5 bases). V was trimmed by 4 bases and J by 4 bases, leaving 9 bases between them. Germline CDR1 is SGHRS and CDR2 is YFSETQ. The CDR3 has 13 amino acids. The CDR3 DNA follows: TGCGCCAGCAGCCCAGCGGAATACAATGAGCAGTTCTTC. Translation: CASSPAEYNEQFF.

This clonotype was counted many times. This chain joins TRBV18 and TRBJ2-3; D is perhaps TRBD2 (6 bases). The V end was cut by 8 bases, the J end by 6 bases, with 21 bases between. The CDR3 is 15 residues long. The germline gives CDR1 KGHSH, CDR2 LQKENI. The CDR3: CASQPLGLPSDTQYF. CDR3 coding DNA: TGTGCCAGCCAACCACTAGGACTACCCTCGGATACGCAGTATTTT.

This clonotype was observed a few times. The chain links TRBV30 to TRBJ1-4; unclear D gene. The CDR3 sequence is 12 residues long. Trimming took off 7 bases at V and 2 bases at J, with 8 bases between the two ends. Germline V gene lookup returns CDR1 GTSNPN and CDR2 SVGIG (reference sequence). The CDR3 DNA follows: TGTGCCTCCCAGGCTACTAATGAAAAACTGTTTTTT. Translating it yields CASQATNEKLFF. Variable domain in full (rest from reference TRBV30 and TRBJ1-4): SQTIHQWPATLVQPVGSPLSLECTVEGTSNPNLYWYRQAAGRGLQLLFYSVGIGQISSEVPQNLSASRPQDRQFILSSKKLLLSDSGFYLCASQATNEKLFFGSGTQLSVL.

The chain links TRBV27 to TRBJ2-1; D is undetermined. V lost 6 bases and J lost 0, with 9 bases in between. Germline V gene data show CDR1 as MNHEY and CDR2 as SMNVEV (reference sequence). The CDR3 is made up of 14 amino acids. CDR3 amino acids: CASSGWSSYNEQFF. The CDR3 nucleotides read TGTGCCAGCAGCGGGTGGAGCTCCTACAATGAGCAGTTCTTC.

As regards this clonotype: An end of the junction does not agree with germline; a read error may underlie this. The V gene is TRBV7-8, the J gene TRBJ2-1; weak D call: TRBD1 (7 bases). Germline assignment: CDR1 SGHVS and CDR2 FQNEAQ. The CDR3 length is 15 residues. CDR3 loop: CASSQGGGVVREQFF. For the CDR3, the DNA is TGCGCCAGCAGCCAAGGGGGCGGGGTGGTTCGGGAGCAGTTCTTC. Combining the CDR3 with reference TRBV7-8 and TRBJ2-1 gives the whole variable domain GAGVSQSPRYKVAKRGQDVALRCDPISGHVSLFWYQQALGQGPEFLTYFQNEAQLDKSGLPSDRFFAERPEGSVSTLKIQRTQQEDSAVYLCASSQGGGVVREQFFGPGTRLTVL.

This clonotype has just a few counts. The chain links TRBV9 to TRBJ2-5; D could derive from TRBD1 or TRBD2 (5 bases each). The CDR3 has 16 amino acids. Trimming shortened V by 0 bases and J by 5 bases, and 17 bases separated the two germline ends. Germline CDR1 SGDLS, CDR2 YYNGEE. CDR3 in amino acids: CASSVAGGPTGETQYF. The CDR3 DNA follows: TGTGCCAGCAGCGTAGCTGGGGGACCGACGGGGGAGACCCAGTACTTC.

This clonotype was counted ten times or more. The V call is TRBV27, the J call TRBJ2-1; 8 bases fit TRBD2. V shed 7 bases and J 3 bases; nucleotides not matched to a gene: 8. Germline CDR1 and CDR2: MNHEY and SMNVEV (reference sequence). CDR3 length: 15 amino acids. CDR3 protein: CASNTGTRVYNEQFF. For the CDR3, the DNA is TGTGCCAGCAACACCGGGACTAGAGTCTACAATGAGCAGTTCTTC.

This clonotype was detected only a few times. This chain connects TRBV24-1 to TRBJ2-4, with no clear D. From germline, CDR1 is KGHDR and CDR2 SFDVKD. The CDR3 has 14 residues. Trimming took off 3 bases at V and 12 bases at J, with 17 bases between the two ends. CDR3 protein: CATSDPRSKFNQYF. In DNA form, the CDR3 reads TGTGCCACCAGTGATCCGCGGAGTAAATTTAATCAGTACTTC.

The chain has TRBV7-9 and TRBJ2-5; 12 bases fit TRBD2. Trimming at V came to 5 bases and at J to 7 bases, leaving 5 bases not matched to a gene. The CDR3 has 14 amino acids. Per germline, CDR1 SEHNR and CDR2 FQNEAQ (reference sequence). The CDR3 DNA is TGTGCCAGCAGCAGACTAGCGGGAGACGGGACCCAGTACTTC. Translated: CASSRLAGDGTQYF. Based on the CDR3 plus reference TRBV7-9 and TRBJ2-5, the full variable domain is DTGVSQNPRHKITKRGQNVTFRCDPISEHNRLYWYRQTLGQGPEFLTYFQNEAQLEKSRLLSDRFSAERPKGSFSTLEIQRTEQGDSAMYLCASSRLAGDGTQYFGPGTRLLVL.

This clonotype was picked up many times. V gene TRBV30 combines with J gene TRBJ2-7; D not certain. Trimming left V 2 bases short and J 6 bases short, with 8 bases between. Germline V gene sequence: CDR1 GTSNPN, CDR2 SVGIG (reference sequence). CDR3 length: 11 amino acids. CDR3 in amino acids: CAWSTGSEQYF. The DNA for the CDR3 is TGTGCCTGGAGTACTGGGTCCGAGCAGTACTTC.

Ten or more counts support this clonotype. The chain recombines TRBV28 with TRBJ2-2, with 14 bases that match TRBD2. The junction had 5 bases not matched to a gene; V was cut back by 4 bases and J by 4 bases. The CDR3 runs to 17 residues. Germline V lookup: CDR1 MDHEN, CDR2 SYDVKM. CDR3 sequence reads: CASSWGLAGVSTGELFF. The CDR3 nucleotides read TGTGCCAGCAGTTGGGGACTAGCGGGAGTTAGCACCGGGGAGCTGTTTTTT.

There are a few counts of this clonotype. J is TRBJ2-3 and V is TRBV4-1; 10 bases agree with TRBD1. This CDR3 has 15 residues. V trimming: 4 bases; J trimming: 6 bases; junction bases outside the gene matches: 7. Germline CDR1 reads MGHRA; CDR2 reads YSYEKL. The CDR3 nucleotides are TGCGCCAGCAGCCTGGACAGGGGGTGGATGGATACGCAGTATTTT. Protein: CASSLDRGWMDTQYF.

This clonotype was found a few times. The chain uses TRBV18 and TRBJ2-5; D unresolved. CDR1 and CDR2 (germline): KGHSH, LQKENI. V was shortened by 1 base and J by 10 bases, with 16 bases between the two germline ends. CDR3 length: 14 amino acids. CDR3 residues: CASSPLEHPGFQYF. The CDR3 DNA sequence: TGTGCCAGCTCACCACTGGAACACCCAGGTTTCCAGTACTTC.

V gene TRBV30 combines with J gene TRBJ2-3; 11 bases fit TRBD2. V was clipped by 2 bases and J by 2 bases; unmatched bases: 6. CDR3 size: 16 residues. Per the germline V gene, CDR1 is GTSNPN and CDR2 is SVGIG (reference sequence). CDR3 coding DNA: TGTGCCTGGAGTCCGGGACTAGCGGACGACACAGATACGCAGTATTTT. This codes for CAWSPGLADDTDTQYF.

This clonotype was seen a few times. The chain is built from TRBV28 and TRBJ1-5; TRBD1 might be the D (6 bases). CDR3 length: 16 residues. Germline V gene lookup returns CDR1 MDHEN and CDR2 SYDVKM. Between the trimmed V and J ends, which lost 3 bases and 5 bases, there was a span of 17 bases. The CDR3 protein is CASSLGGWGQDQPQHF. The CDR3 nucleotides are TGTGCCAGCAGTTTGGGGGGCTGGGGTCAAGATCAGCCCCAGCATTTT.

This chain joins TRBV12-3 or TRBV12-4 and TRBJ1-6; D unresolved. V dropped 5 bases and J dropped 8 bases, with 10 bases sitting between them. This CDR3 spans 13 amino acids. Here the CDR3 reads CASSLNRDSPLHF. CDR3 DNA: TGTGCCAGCAGTCTGAATAGGGATTCACCCCTCCACTTT.

This clonotype was observed a few times. One junction end disagrees with the germline gene, perhaps due to a read error. V is TRBV11-2 and J is TRBJ2-7; 10 nucleotides match TRBD1. Germline CDR1 and CDR2: SGHAT and FQNNGV. The CDR3 totals 16 residues. The CDR3 loop reads CASSQFRDRGPYEQYF. In DNA form, the CDR3 reads TGCGCCAGCAGCCAATTCCGGGACAGGGGTCCCTACGAGCAGTACTTC.

The rearrangement links TRBV7-3 to TRBJ2-2; unclear D gene. Trimming took off 6 bases at V and 7 bases at J, with 6 bases between the two ends. Germline V gene lookup returns CDR1 SGHTA and CDR2 FQGTGA. The CDR3 sequence is 11 residues long. The CDR3 DNA is TGTGCCAGCAGATTTGACGGGGAGCTGTTTTTT. Its translation is CASRFDGELFF.

V is TRBV7-2 and J is TRBJ2-1, with TRBD2 matching over 14 bases. V lost 5 bases to trimming and J lost 2 bases; unmatched junction nucleotides: 5. This CDR3 is 17 amino acids long. The germline gives CDR1 SGHTA, CDR2 FQGNSA. CDR3 in amino acids: CASSPGTSGRAYNEQFF. CDR3 DNA sequence: TGTGCCAGCAGCCCAGGGACTAGCGGGAGAGCCTACAATGAGCAGTTCTTC.

This clonotype was observed at least ten times. CDR3 bases: TGTGCCAGCAGCAAAGAAGTAGGGCAGGTTGGCTACACCTTC. This codes for CASSKEVGQVGYTF. This chain connects TRBV7-9 to TRBJ1-2; D gene unclear. Deletions cut 5 bases from V and 7 bases from J, with 17 bases between. The germline gives CDR1 SEHNR, CDR2 FQNEAQ (reference sequence). This CDR3 is 14 amino acids long. The variable domain in full, completed from reference TRBV7-9 and TRBJ1-2, reads DTGVSQNPRHKITKRGQNVTFRCDPISEHNRLYWYRQTLGQGPEFLTYFQNEAQLEKSRLLSDRFSAERPKGSFSTLEIQRTEQGDSAMYLCASSKEVGQVGYTFGSGTRLTVV.